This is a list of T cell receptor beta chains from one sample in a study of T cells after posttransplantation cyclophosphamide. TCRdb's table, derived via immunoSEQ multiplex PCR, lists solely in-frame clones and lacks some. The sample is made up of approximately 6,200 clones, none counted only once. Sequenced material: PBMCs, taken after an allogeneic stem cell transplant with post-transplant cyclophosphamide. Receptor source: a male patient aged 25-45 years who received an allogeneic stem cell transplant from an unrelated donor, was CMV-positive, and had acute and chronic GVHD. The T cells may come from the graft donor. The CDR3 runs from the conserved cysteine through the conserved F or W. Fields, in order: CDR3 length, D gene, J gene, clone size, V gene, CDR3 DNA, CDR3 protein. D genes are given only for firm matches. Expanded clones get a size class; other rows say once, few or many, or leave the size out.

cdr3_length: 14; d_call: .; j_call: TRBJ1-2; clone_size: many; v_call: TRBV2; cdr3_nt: TGTGCCAGCAGTCTGGACAGCGTGGACTATGGCTACACCTTC; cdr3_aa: CASSLDSVDYGYTF
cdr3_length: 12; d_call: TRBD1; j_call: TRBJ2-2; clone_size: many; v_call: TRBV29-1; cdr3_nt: TGCACCGTACAGGGGGTGACCGGGGAGCTGTTTTTT; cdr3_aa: CTVQGVTGELFF
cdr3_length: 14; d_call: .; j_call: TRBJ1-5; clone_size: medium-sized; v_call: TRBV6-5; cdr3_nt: TGTGCCAGCAGTTACTCGCAGGGCAATCAGCCCCAGCATTTT; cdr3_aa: CASSYSQGNQPQHF
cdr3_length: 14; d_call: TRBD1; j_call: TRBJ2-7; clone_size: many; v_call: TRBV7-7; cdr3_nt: TGTGCTAGCAGCCCCTGGACAGGGTTCCACGAGCAGTACTTC; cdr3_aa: CASSPWTGFHEQYF
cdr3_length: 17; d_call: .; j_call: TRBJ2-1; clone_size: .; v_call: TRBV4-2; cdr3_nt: TGTGCCAGCAGCCCCGAAATGGGCGGGACGTTCTACAATGAGCAGTTCTTC; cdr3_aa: CASSPEMGGTFYNEQFF
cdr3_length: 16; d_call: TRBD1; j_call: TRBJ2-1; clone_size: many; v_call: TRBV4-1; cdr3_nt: TGCGCCAGCAGCCGTTTCCCGGGACAGGTCTACAATGAGCAGTTCTTC; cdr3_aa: CASSRFPGQVYNEQFF
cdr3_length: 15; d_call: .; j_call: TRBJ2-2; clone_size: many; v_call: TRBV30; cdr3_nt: TGTGCCTGCAGATACAGTTACGCGAACACCGGGGAGCTGTTTTTT; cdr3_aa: CACRYSYANTGELFF
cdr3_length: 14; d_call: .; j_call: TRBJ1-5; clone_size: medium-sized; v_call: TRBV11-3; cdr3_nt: TGTGCCAGCAGCTTACTATGGGGCTCTCAGCCCCAGCATTTT; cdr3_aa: CASSLLWGSQPQHF
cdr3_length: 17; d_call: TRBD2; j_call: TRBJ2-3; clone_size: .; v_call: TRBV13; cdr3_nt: TGTGCCAGCAGCTTATACCGGGGGGTCTTAGGCACAGATACGCAGTATTTT; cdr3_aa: CASSLYRGVLGTDTQYF
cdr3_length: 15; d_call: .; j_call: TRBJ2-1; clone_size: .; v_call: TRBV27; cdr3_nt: TGTGCCAGCAGTTTCGGGGATAGCTCCTACAATGAGCAGTTCTTC; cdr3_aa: CASSFGDSSYNEQFF
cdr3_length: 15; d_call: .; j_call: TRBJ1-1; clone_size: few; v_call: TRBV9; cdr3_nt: TGTGCCAGCAGCGTAGGGCGATCGCAGGACACTGAGGCTTTCTTT; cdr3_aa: CASSVGRSQDTEAFF
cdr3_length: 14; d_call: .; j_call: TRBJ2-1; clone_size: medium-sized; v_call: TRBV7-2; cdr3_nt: TGTGCCAGCAGCTTAGAACGTAGCGGTAATGAGCAGTTCTTC; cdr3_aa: CASSLERSGNEQFF
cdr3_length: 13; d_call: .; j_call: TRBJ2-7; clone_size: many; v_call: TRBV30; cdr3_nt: TGTGCCTGCACGGGGGTCCTGGCCTACGAGCAGTACTTC; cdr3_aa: CACTGVLAYEQYF
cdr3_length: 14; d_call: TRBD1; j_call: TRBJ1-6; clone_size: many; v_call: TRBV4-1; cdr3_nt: TGCGCCAGCAGCCAAGGACAGGGAAATTCACCCCTCCACTTT; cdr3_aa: CASSQGQGNSPLHF
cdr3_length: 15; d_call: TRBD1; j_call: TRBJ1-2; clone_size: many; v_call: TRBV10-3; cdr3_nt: TGTGCCATCAGTGAGACCGGACAGGGGGCGAATGGCTACACCTTC; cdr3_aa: CAISETGQGANGYTF
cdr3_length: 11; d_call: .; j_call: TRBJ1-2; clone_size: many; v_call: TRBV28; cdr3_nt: TGTGCCAGCAGTGACACAGGTGGCTACACCTTC; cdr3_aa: CASSDTGGYTF
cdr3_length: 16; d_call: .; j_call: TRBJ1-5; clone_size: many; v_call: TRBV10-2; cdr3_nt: TGCGCCAGCAGTGACCAAGCCACAGGGAGTGCAAAGTCCCAGCATTTT; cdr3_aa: CASSDQATGSAKSQHF
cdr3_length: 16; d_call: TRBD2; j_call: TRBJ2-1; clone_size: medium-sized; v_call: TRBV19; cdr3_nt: TGTGCCAGTAGTCCCCGGGCTAGCGGGGGGGGCAATGAGCAGTTCTTC; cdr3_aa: CASSPRASGGGNEQFF
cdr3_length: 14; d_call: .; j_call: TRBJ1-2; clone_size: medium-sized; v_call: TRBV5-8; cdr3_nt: TGTGCCAGCAGCTTATCAAGGGAGGCCTATGGCTACACCTTC; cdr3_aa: CASSLSREAYGYTF
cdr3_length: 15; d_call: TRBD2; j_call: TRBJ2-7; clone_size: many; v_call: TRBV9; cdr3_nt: TGTGCCAGCAGCGTAGGCCCTAGCGGGGGTTACGAGCAGTACTTC; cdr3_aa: CASSVGPSGGYEQYF
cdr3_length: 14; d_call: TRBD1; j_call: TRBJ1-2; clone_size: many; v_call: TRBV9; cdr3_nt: TGTGCCAGCAGCGGACAGGGGGTATTGGTTGGCTACACCTTC; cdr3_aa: CASSGQGVLVGYTF
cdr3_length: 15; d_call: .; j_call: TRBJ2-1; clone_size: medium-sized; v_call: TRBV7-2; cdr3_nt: TGTGCCAGCAGCTTATCCCGGACAGTCTACAATGAGCAGTTCTTC; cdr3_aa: CASSLSRTVYNEQFF
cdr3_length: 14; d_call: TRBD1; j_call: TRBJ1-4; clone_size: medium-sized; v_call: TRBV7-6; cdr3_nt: TGTGCCAGCAGCACGGGACAGGGGGACGGGAAACTGTTTTTT; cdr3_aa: CASSTGQGDGKLFF
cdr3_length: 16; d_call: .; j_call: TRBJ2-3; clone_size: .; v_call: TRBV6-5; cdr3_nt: TGTGCCAGCAGTTACTCCGGCCCTAACAGGGCAGATACGCAGTATTTT; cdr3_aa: CASSYSGPNRADTQYF
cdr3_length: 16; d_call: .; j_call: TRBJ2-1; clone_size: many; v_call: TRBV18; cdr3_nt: TGTGCCAGCTCACCCGCGGGGGCTGGGGCATACAATGAGCAGTTCTTC; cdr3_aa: CASSPAGAGAYNEQFF
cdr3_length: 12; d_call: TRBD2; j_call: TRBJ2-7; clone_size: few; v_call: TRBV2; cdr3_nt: TGTGCCAGCAAACTAGCGGGAGCCGAGCAGTACTTC; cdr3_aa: CASKLAGAEQYF
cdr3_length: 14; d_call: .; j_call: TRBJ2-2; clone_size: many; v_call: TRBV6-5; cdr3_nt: TGTGCCAGCAGTTACCAAAGGGACTCCCGGGAGCTGTTTTTT; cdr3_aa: CASSYQRDSRELFF
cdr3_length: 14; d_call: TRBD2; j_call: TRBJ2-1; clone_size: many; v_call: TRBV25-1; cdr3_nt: TGTGCCAGCAGTGAATCGGGCGGGGGGGATGAGCAGTTCTTC; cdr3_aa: CASSESGGGDEQFF
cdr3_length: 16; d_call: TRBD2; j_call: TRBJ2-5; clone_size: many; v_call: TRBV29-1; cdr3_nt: TGCAGCGTTGGCCATGAGCGGGGGGGCCTTTCGAAGACCCAGTACTTC; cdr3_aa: CSVGHERGGLSKTQYF
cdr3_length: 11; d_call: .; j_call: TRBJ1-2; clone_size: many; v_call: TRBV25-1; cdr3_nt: TGTGCCAGCAGTTACACCTATGGCTACACCTTC; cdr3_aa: CASSYTYGYTF
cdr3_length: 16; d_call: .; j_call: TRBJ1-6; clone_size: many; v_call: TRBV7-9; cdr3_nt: TGTGCCAGCAGCCCGGCGGGCACAGCCTATAATTCACCCCTCCACTTT; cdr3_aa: CASSPAGTAYNSPLHF
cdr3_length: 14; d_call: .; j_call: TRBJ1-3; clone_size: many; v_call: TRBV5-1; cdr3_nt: TGCGCCAGCAGCGCGGAATTCTCTGGAAACACCATATATTTT; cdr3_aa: CASSAEFSGNTIYF
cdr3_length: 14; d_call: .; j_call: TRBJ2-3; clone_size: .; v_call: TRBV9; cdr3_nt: TGTGCCAGCAGCGTAGGGGCAGGTACAGATACGCAGTATTTT; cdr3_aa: CASSVGAGTDTQYF
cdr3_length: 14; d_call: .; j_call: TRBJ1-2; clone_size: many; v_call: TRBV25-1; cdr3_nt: TGTGCCAGCAGTTCCCTAGTGGGTGAAGATGGCTACACCTTC; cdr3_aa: CASSSLVGEDGYTF
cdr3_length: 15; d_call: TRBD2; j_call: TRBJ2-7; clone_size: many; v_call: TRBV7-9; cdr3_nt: TGTGCCAGCAGCTTAGTCCCTAGCGGTACCTACGAGCAGTACTTC; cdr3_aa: CASSLVPSGTYEQYF
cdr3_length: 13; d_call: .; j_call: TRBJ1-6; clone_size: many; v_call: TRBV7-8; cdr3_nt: TGTGCCAGCAGCTTAGGCGGAGAGTCACCCCTCCACTTT; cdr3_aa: CASSLGGESPLHF
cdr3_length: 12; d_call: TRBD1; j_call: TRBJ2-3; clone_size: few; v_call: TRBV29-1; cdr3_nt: TGCAGCTCGGGACAGGGGGTAGATACGCAGTATTTT; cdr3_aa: CSSGQGVDTQYF